These 28 T cell receptor beta chains originate from one sample sequenced in a study of graft-versus-host responses after intestinal transplantation. Produced via immunoSEQ multiplex PCR; TCRdb's table is partial and in-frame only. The sample yields over 45,000 clones, 85% to 90% seen once. Specimen: PBMCs, collected 26 days after transplant. These TCRs come from a human patient who received an intestinal transplant, so some T cells may come from the graft donor.

The chain recombines TRBV10-3 with TRBJ1-5; 10 nucleotides agree with TRBD1. The length of the CDR3 is 16 residues. The V gene end was trimmed by 1 base and the J gene end by 6 bases; junction bases not matched to a gene: 6. Germline CDR1 is ENHRY and CDR2 is SYGVKD. DNA of the CDR3: TGTGCCATCAGTGAGTTCCGGGACAGGGGATTTCAGCCCCAGCATTTT. It specifies CAISEFRDRGFQPQHF.

This rearrangement joins TRBV28 to TRBJ1-2; tentative D call: TRBD1 (5 bases). The CDR3 loop spans 15 amino acids. Germline V lookup: CDR1 MDHEN, CDR2 SYDVKM. V dropped 5 bases and J dropped 4 bases, with 17 bases sitting between them. The CDR3 DNA is TGTGCCAGCAGTCCCACCTGGGACTATTTCTATGGCTACACCTTC. Its translation: CASSPTWDYFYGYTF.

The chain uses TRBV4-1 and TRBJ1-4; the D is unclear. Germline V gene data show CDR1 as MGHRA and CDR2 as YSYEKL. Between the trimmed V and J ends, which lost 4 bases and 0 bases, there was a span of 6 bases. The CDR3 is 14 amino acids. The CDR3 DNA follows: TGCGCCAGCAGCCCGGTAGCAACTAATGAAAAACTGTTTTTT. Protein sequence: CASSPVATNEKLFF.

The chain recombines TRBV27 with TRBJ2-3; D is unresolved. This CDR3 has 14 amino acids. Trimming stripped 3 bases from V and 4 bases from J, with 11 bases between. Germline V gene data show CDR1 as MNHEY and CDR2 as SMNVEV (reference sequence). The CDR3 region is CASSFGVRPDTQYF. CDR3 nucleotides: TGTGCCAGCAGTTTCGGCGTCAGGCCAGATACGCAGTATTTT.

V gene TRBV29-1 combines with J gene TRBJ2-2, with TRBD2 as a possible D gene (6 bases). The CDR3 runs to 14 residues. V gave up 3 bases and J gave up 1 base, with 9 bases separating them. Germline V gives CDR1 SQVTM, CDR2 ANQGSEA. The chain's CDR3 is CSVEGRGNTGELFF. The CDR3 DNA sequence: TGCAGCGTTGAGGGGCGGGGGAACACCGGGGAGCTGTTTTTT.

The rearrangement uses TRBV4-2 and TRBJ2-1; 12 bases are shared with TRBD2. Losses at the gene ends were 3 bases for V and 1 base for J; bases not matched to a gene: 16. The germline gives CDR1 LGHNA, CDR2 YNFKEQ. The CDR3 has 21 amino acids. The CDR3 bases are TGTGCCAGCAGCCAGGCATCACGACTAGCGGGGGCCCTCTTATCCTACAATGAGCAGTTCTTC. It yields the protein CASSQASRLAGALLSYNEQFF.

The rearrangement links TRBV9 to TRBJ2-7; possibly TRBD2 for D (6 bases). V dropped 2 bases and J dropped 7 bases, with 16 bases sitting between them. CDR3 size: 14 residues. Germline V gives CDR1 SGDLS, CDR2 YYNGEE. The CDR3 DNA is TGTGCCAGCAGCGTTGGGAATTCCGCGGGGGAGCAGTACTTC. It specifies CASSVGNSAGEQYF.

This chain uses TRBV7-8 with TRBJ2-3; perhaps TRBD1 as D (5 bases). From germline, CDR1 is SGHVS and CDR2 FQNEAQ. This CDR3 is built from 15 residues. The ends were cut back, 5 bases at V and 2 bases at J, with 14 bases in the middle. The CDR3 DNA is TGTGCCAGCAGCCTGGTTGGGGCGCCCACAGATACGCAGTATTTT. Residues: CASSLVGAPTDTQYF.

The chain joins TRBV11-2 to TRBJ2-2, with TRBD1 as a possible D gene (5 bases). The CDR3 length is 15 residues. Germline loops: CDR1 SGHAT, CDR2 FQNNGV. V lost 3 bases and J 1 base, leaving 9 bases between the germline ends. CDR3 DNA sequence: TGTGCCAGCAGCTTTGAGACAGTGAACACCGGGGAGCTGTTTTTT. Translated, it gives CASSFETVNTGELFF.

The rearrangement links TRBV5-1 to TRBJ2-4; 7 nucleotides match TRBD2. CDR1 SGHRS and CDR2 YFSETQ come from the germline V gene. Trimming took 4 bases from V and 0 from J; bases not matched to a gene: 10. The CDR3 is 17 amino acids. The CDR3 nucleotides are TGCGCCAGCAGCCCCGATGGCGGGGAGGGAGCCAAAAACATTCAGTACTTC. Protein product: CASSPDGGEGAKNIQYF.

The J gene is TRBJ2-2, the V gene TRBV2, with D perhaps TRBD2 (5 bases). The CDR3 has 13 residues. Germline CDR1 and CDR2: SNHLY and FYNNEI. Trimming left V 10 bases short and J 6 bases short, with 15 bases between. The CDR3 loop reads CATQGREAGELFF. CDR3 coding DNA: TGTGCCACACAAGGACGGGAAGCCGGGGAGCTGTTTTTT. The complete variable domain, with remaining parts taken from reference TRBV2 and TRBJ2-2, reads EPEVTQTPSHQVTQMGQEVILRCVPISNHLYFYWYRQILGQKVEFLVSFYNNEISEKSEIFDDQFSVERPDGSNFTLKIRSTKLEDSAMYFCATQGREAGELFFGEGSRLTVL.

The chain has TRBV5-4 and TRBJ2-3; 7 bases match TRBD2. Trimming removed 4 bases from V and 2 bases from J; junction bases left unmatched: 10. The CDR3 contains 16 residues. In germline, CDR1 is SGHNT, CDR2 YYREEE (reference sequence). CDR3 residues: CASSPLRGESTDTQYF. DNA of the CDR3: TGTGCCAGCAGCCCCCTCCGGGGGGAATCCACAGATACGCAGTATTTT.

The V call is TRBV5-1, the J call TRBJ2-5; 8 nucleotides match TRBD1. V was clipped by 2 bases and J by 5 bases; unmatched bases: 8. The CDR3 is made up of 15 amino acids. Germline assignment: CDR1 SGHRS and CDR2 YFSETQ. The CDR3 DNA sequence: TGCGCCAGCAGCTTTGGGCAGGGGGCGATGGAGACCCAGTACTTC. Translating it yields CASSFGQGAMETQYF.

This clone was counted a single time. The J gene is TRBJ2-2, the V gene TRBV18; D not certain. CDR1 and CDR2 from the germline V gene are KGHSH and LQKENI. V was clipped by 0 bases and J by 0 bases, with 5 bases between them. There are 15 residues in the CDR3. The CDR3 reads CASSPPGANTGELFF. CDR3 DNA: TGTGCCAGCTCACCACCAGGAGCGAACACCGGGGAGCTGTTTTTT.

This chain links TRBV7-9 with TRBJ1-1, with a tentative D call TRBD1 (6 bases). Trimming removed 4 bases from V and 2 bases from J, with 11 bases in between. The CDR3 consists of 14 residues. Looked up from germline, CDR1 is SEHNR and CDR2 is FQNEAQ (reference sequence). CDR3: CASSWVTGNTEAFF. The CDR3 DNA reads as TGTGCCAGCAGCTGGGTGACAGGAAACACTGAAGCTTTCTTT. Looking up the rest from reference TRBV7-9 and TRBJ1-1 gives the full variable domain: DTGVSQNPRHKITKRGQNVTFRCDPISEHNRLYWYRQTLGQGPEFLTYFQNEAQLEKSRLLSDRFSAERPKGSFSTLEIQRTEQGDSAMYLCASSWVTGNTEAFFGQGTRLTVV.

Points on this clone: One end of the junction varies from germline; a read error may be responsible. The genes are TRBV7-7 and TRBJ2-6, with TRBD1 matching over 11 bases. The CDR3 is 18 amino acids. The germline V gene encodes CDR1 SSHAT and CDR2 FNYEAQ (reference sequence). CDR3 amino acids: CASSPWTGGSSGANVLTF. In DNA, the CDR3 is TGTGCTAGCAGCCCTTGGACAGGGGGCTCCTCTGGGGCCAACGTCCTGACTTTC.

The CDR3 DNA is TGTGCCAGTAGTGTGAGTGGGCTCCGGTCACCCCTCCACTTT. This translates into CASSVSGLRSPLHF. This sequence joins TRBV19 and TRBJ1-6; D gene ambiguous. Deletions cut 5 bases from V and 10 bases from J, with 15 bases between. This CDR3 is 14 amino acids long. Germline V gene data show CDR1 as LNHDA and CDR2 as SQIVND (reference sequence).

The V and J genes are TRBV25-1 and TRBJ2-7, with 7 bases aligning to TRBD2. Per germline, CDR1 MGHDK and CDR2 SYGVNS. The V gene end was trimmed by 3 bases and the J gene end by 3 bases; junction bases not matched to a gene: 5. The CDR3 consists of 14 residues. CDR3 region: CASSEGGRSYEQYF. The CDR3 DNA reads as TGTGCCAGCAGTGAGGGCGGGAGAAGCTACGAGCAGTACTTC.

This clone was counted once. The chain combines TRBV5-4 with TRBJ2-7, with D perhaps TRBD1 (5 bases). V lost 1 base and J lost 1, with 6 bases in between. The germline V gene has CDR1 SGHNT and CDR2 YYREEE (reference sequence). The CDR3 spans 13 residues. CDR3 protein: CASSLTGSYEQYF. The DNA of the CDR3 is TGTGCCAGCAGCTTGACAGGTTCCTACGAGCAGTACTTC.

This chain uses TRBV7-9 with TRBJ2-4; 10 nucleotides line up with TRBD1. J was trimmed by 7 bases and V by 5 bases; bases with no gene match: 14. CDR1 is SEHNR, CDR2 FQNEAQ, per germline (reference sequence). There are 17 residues in the CDR3. DNA for the CDR3: TGTGCCAGCAGCCCCCCTAGACAGGGGGCATGGGTGAACATTCAGTACTTC. It translates to CASSPPRQGAWVNIQYF.

This clone appeared once. The genes are TRBV27 and TRBJ2-3; D gene ambiguous. The germline V and J ends were trimmed by 2 bases and 0 bases, with 6 bases remaining between them. The CDR3 is 14 amino acids. Germline lookup yields CDR1 MNHEY and CDR2 SMNVEV (reference sequence). CDR3 in amino acids: CASSLVDSTDTQYF. The CDR3 region has the DNA TGTGCCAGCAGTTTAGTAGATAGCACAGATACGCAGTATTTT.

The chain is built from TRBV4-1 and TRBJ1-5; D call uncertain. Germline V CDR1 and CDR2: MGHRA, YSYEKL. The CDR3 loop spans 12 amino acids. V gave up 2 bases and J gave up 5 bases, with 4 bases separating them. The chain's CDR3 is CASSQTDQPQHF. As DNA, the CDR3 is TGCGCCAGCAGCCAAACGGATCAGCCCCAGCATTTT.

This chain connects TRBV23-1 to TRBJ2-7; tentatively, D is TRBD1 (5 bases). TRBV23-1 is an ORF, and what it does is uncertain. The CDR3 is made up of 14 amino acids. The V and J ends lost 4 bases and 6 bases respectively, with 16 bases between them. For the CDR3, the DNA is TGCGCCAGCAGTCGAAATCAGGGTTCGGGCGAGCAGTACGTC. Protein product: CASSRNQGSGEQYV.

The chain employs TRBV28 and TRBJ1-3, with D perhaps matching TRBD1 (6 bases). Germline values: CDR1 MDHEN, CDR2 SYDVKM. The CDR3 runs 14 residues. V lost 0 bases and J 3 bases, leaving 6 bases between the germline ends. The CDR3 DNA reads TGTGCCAGCAGTTTATGGACAGGTGGAAACACCATATATTTT. It is translated as CASSLWTGGNTIYF. Full variable domain (remainder filled in from reference TRBV28 and TRBJ1-3): DVKVTQSSRYLVKRTGEKVFLECVQDMDHENMFWYRQDPGLGLRLIYFSYDVKMKEKGDIPEGYSVSREKKERFSLILESASTNQTSMYLCASSLWTGGNTIYFGEGSWLTVV.

The chain joins TRBV4-3 to TRBJ1-4; no definite D call. This CDR3 has 15 residues. With 1 base removed from V and 5 bases from J, the gap between germline ends came to 11 bases. The germline V gene has CDR1 LGHNA and CDR2 YSLEER. CDR3 coding DNA: TGCGCCAGCAGCCAAGTGGGAGTAGGAAATGAAAAACTGTTTTTT. Translating it yields CASSQVGVGNEKLFF.

The V and J genes are TRBV15 and TRBJ2-7; D might be TRBD2 (5 bases). Germline-derived CDR1 and CDR2 are LNHNV and YYDKDF (reference sequence). The CDR3 runs to 15 residues. V was pared by 1 base and J by 2 bases, with 12 bases between. CDR3 sequence: CATSRARAVPYEQYF. CDR3 DNA: TGTGCCACCAGCAGAGCGCGGGCCGTACCCTACGAGCAGTACTTC. The full variable domain, rest sourced from reference TRBV15 and TRBJ2-7, is DAMVIQNPRYQVTQFGKPVTLSCSQTLNHNVMYWYQQKSSQAPKLLFHYYDKDFNNEADTPDNFQSRRPNTSFCFLDIRSPGLGDTAMYLCATSRARAVPYEQYFGPGTRLTVT.

This chain links TRBV5-6 with TRBJ2-5, with 11 bases aligning to TRBD2. V lost 4 bases to trimming and J lost 4 bases; unmatched junction nucleotides: 12. Germline V CDR1 and CDR2: SGHDT, YYEEEE. CDR3 size: 17 residues. CDR3 region: CASSPEVAGGPGETQYF. CDR3 bases: TGTGCCAGCAGCCCCGAGGTAGCGGGGGGGCCAGGAGAGACCCAGTACTTC.

This clone was seen just once. The chain is built from TRBV7-6 and TRBJ2-5; 9 positions match TRBD2. The V segment lost 3 bases and the J segment 4 bases; nucleotides outside the gene matches: 3. Germline CDR1 reads SGHVS; CDR2 reads FNYEAQ. This CDR3 region has 14 residues. DNA of the CDR3: TGTGCCAGCAGCTTGCGGGGGGGCGTAGAGACCCAGTACTTC. This codes for CASSLRGGVETQYF.